A selection of T cell receptor beta chains follows, all from one sample in a study of blood T cells in healthy people across ages. TCRdb reprocessed the 5' RACE reads with MiXCR, giving one entry per CDR3 protein. The sample carries around 1,700,000 distinct CDR3 sequences, roughly 27% recorded once. What was sequenced was blood. These receptors all stem from a woman aged 30 to 39 in good health. Each CDR3 is given with its conserved first and last residue. Each record gives: J gene, clone size, D gene, V gene, CDR3 protein, CDR3 DNA. D genes are given only for firm matches. Only part of the rows carry a size: once, few, many, or a class if the clone is expanded.

TRBJ2-7	NA	NA	TRBV20-1	CSLTGVQDEQYF	TGCAGCTTGACGGGAGTTCAGGACGAGCAGTACTTC
TRBJ2-3	NA	TRBD2	TRBV20-1	CSADTSGDVDTQYF	TGCAGTGCGGATACTAGCGGGGATGTAGATACGCAGTATTTT
TRBJ2-1	few	TRBD1	TRBV5-1	CASRPGTEGEQFF	TGCGCCAGCAGGCCCGGGACAGAGGGTGAGCAGTTCTTC
TRBJ2-1	NA	TRBD2	TRBV20-1	CSARISLAGKNEQFF	TGCAGTGCTAGGATAAGTCTAGCGGGGAAGAATGAGCAGTTCTTC
TRBJ2-1	many	TRBD1	TRBV7-3	CASSPQMTGWNEQFF	TGTGCCAGCAGCCCGCAGATGACAGGGTGGAATGAGCAGTTCTTC
TRBJ1-1	NA	NA	TRBV7-2	CASSFMENTEAFF	TGTGCCAGCAGCTTTATGGAGAACACTGAAGCTTTCTTT
TRBJ2-7	many	NA	TRBV10-3	CAISEWGYEQYF	TGTGCCATCAGTGAGTGGGGTTACGAGCAGTACTTC
TRBJ2-7	few	NA	TRBV3-1	CASRDESYEQYF	TGTGCCAGCAGAGACGAATCCTACGAGCAGTACTTC
TRBJ2-7	many	TRBD1	TRBV20-1	CSARPGTGYEQYF	TGCAGTGCTCGTCCCGGGACAGGGTACGAGCAGTACTTC
TRBJ1-4	NA	NA	TRBV19	CASSALQSGTKGEKLFF	TGTGCCAGTAGTGCCCTTCAGTCCGGGACAAAGGGAGAAAAACTGTTTTTT
TRBJ2-3	NA	TRBD1	TRBV9	CASSVSPGQGIDTQYF	TGTGCCAGCAGCGTTTCCCCGGGACAGGGTATAGATACGCAGTATTTT
TRBJ2-1	many	NA	TRBV7-2	CASSFGQHNEQFF	TGTGCCAGCAGCTTTGGACAGCACAATGAGCAGTTCTTC
TRBJ2-3	many	NA	TRBV9	CASSVLDTQYF	TGTGCCAGCAGCGTTTTAGATACGCAGTATTTT
TRBJ2-2	NA	NA	TRBV2	CASSENRVDGELFF	TGTGCCAGCAGTGAAAACAGGGTCGACGGGGAGCTGTTTTTT
TRBJ1-1	NA	TRBD1	TRBV30	CAWRPGQGDTEAFF	TGTGCCTGGAGGCCGGGACAGGGGGACACTGAAGCTTTCTTT
TRBJ1-2	NA	TRBD1	TRBV29-1	CSVAKAGQGNYGYTF	TGCAGCGTTGCGAAGGCGGGACAGGGGAACTATGGCTACACCTTC
TRBJ1-2	NA	NA	TRBV29-1	CSVGENCGYTF	TGCAGCGTGGGGGAAAACTGTGGCTACACCTTC
TRBJ1-2	many	NA	TRBV27	CASSPRGSFYGYTF	TGTGCCAGCAGTCCCAGGGGTTCGTTCTATGGCTACACCTTC
TRBJ2-3	many	TRBD1	TRBV27	CASNGQGGDTQYF	TGTGCCAGCAACGGACAGGGCGGTGATACGCAGTATTTT
TRBJ2-7	many	TRBD2	TRBV27	CASSLPGGKQYF	TGTGCCAGCAGTTTGCCGGGGGGAAAGCAGTACTTC
TRBJ2-5	NA	NA	TRBV5-1	CASSLTMGEETQYF	TGCGCCAGCAGCTTAACGATGGGGGAGGAGACCCAGTACTTC
TRBJ2-7	NA	NA	TRBV20-1	CSAELAPSPRGEQYF	TGCAGTGCCGAATTAGCCCCTTCACCCCGCGGTGAGCAGTACTTC
TRBJ1-6	NA	NA	TRBV4-1	CASSQVTANSPLHF	TGCGCCAGCAGCCAAGTTACAGCTAATTCACCCCTCCACTTT
TRBJ1-2	NA	NA	TRBV12-3/TRBV12-4	CASSPWTDPLYGYTF	TGTGCCAGCAGTCCCTGGACGGACCCTCTCTATGGCTACACCTTC
TRBJ1-2	many	NA	TRBV29-1	CSVVTAGLLGYTF	TGCAGCGTTGTAACAGCTGGTTTGTTAGGCTACACCTTC
TRBJ2-3	few	NA	TRBV24-1	CATSEGGTGADTQYF	TGTGCCACCAGTGAGGGCGGGACGGGGGCAGATACGCAGTATTTT
TRBJ1-5	NA	NA	TRBV2	CASSEERGSRGPQHF	TGTGCCAGCAGTGAAGAGAGGGGTTCAAGGGGGCCCCAGCATTTT
TRBJ2-1	NA	TRBD2	TRBV7-2	CASSLDTSGGTYNEQFF	TGTGCCAGCAGCCTAGATACTAGCGGGGGAACTTACAATGAGCAGTTCTTC
TRBJ1-2	once	TRBD1	TRBV9	CASSVTMGQGLDGYTF	TGTGCCAGCAGCGTAACCATGGGACAGGGCCTCGATGGCTACACCTTC
TRBJ2-1	many	NA	TRBV7-2	CASHPGGTPSEQFF	TGTGCCAGCCACCCTGGCGGGACGCCTAGTGAGCAGTTCTTC
TRBJ2-4	many	NA	TRBV27	CASSLSSHIQYF	TGTGCCAGCAGTTTATCGAGTCACATTCAGTACTTC
TRBJ2-3	NA	NA	TRBV5-1	CASSTNQDTQYF	TGCGCCAGCAGCACAAATCAAGATACGCAGTATTTT
TRBJ1-2	NA	NA	TRBV20-1	CSARDGVPWGRVSGYTF	TGCAGTGCTAGAGATGGGGTTCCTTGGGGGAGGGTCAGTGGCTACACCTTC
TRBJ2-3	few	NA	TRBV29-1	CSVEMRTDTQYF	TGCAGCGTTGAAATGAGGACAGATACGCAGTATTTT
TRBJ2-5	NA	TRBD2	TRBV20-1	CSASGSASGGSFQETQYF	TGCAGTGCTAGTGGGTCGGCTAGCGGGGGTTCCTTCCAAGAGACCCAGTACTTC
TRBJ1-5	NA	TRBD1	TRBV13	CASSYRGQGQPQHF	TGTGCCAGCAGCTACAGGGGCCAAGGTCAGCCCCAGCATTTT
TRBJ2-7	few	NA	TRBV11-2	CASSSGPLEQYF	TGTGCCAGCAGCTCCGGACCCCTCGAGCAGTACTTC
TRBJ2-2	once	NA	TRBV20-1	CSARDYVSGELFF	TGCAGTGCTAGAGATTATGTTTCCGGGGAGCTGTTTTTT
TRBJ2-5	few	TRBD1	TRBV28	CASSFPRQGQQETQYF	TGTGCCAGCAGTTTTCCCCGCCAGGGACAGCAAGAGACCCAGTACTTC
TRBJ2-7	few	TRBD1	TRBV7-6	CASSPGQGSAYEQYF	TGTGCCAGCAGCCCGGGACAGGGATCTGCATACGAGCAGTACTTC
TRBJ2-1	NA	TRBD2	TRBV12-5	CASGLALLSGGRNEQFF	TGTGCTAGTGGTTTGGCCCTCCTTAGCGGGGGAAGGAATGAGCAGTTCTTC
TRBJ2-3	NA	TRBD2	TRBV7-2	CASSLVLAASTDTQYF	TGTGCCAGCAGCTTAGTCCTAGCGGCTAGCACAGATACGCAGTATTTT
TRBJ2-3	NA	NA	TRBV28	CASTITDTQYF	TGTGCCAGCACCATCACAGATACGCAGTATTTT
TRBJ2-2	NA	NA	TRBV12-3/TRBV12-4	CAKKDSYTGELFF	TGTGCCAAGAAAGACAGTTACACCGGGGAGCTGTTTTTT
TRBJ2-3	many	TRBD2	TRBV7-9	CASSLGLAGVSDTQYF	TGTGCCAGCAGCTTAGGATTAGCGGGGGTGTCAGATACGCAGTATTTT